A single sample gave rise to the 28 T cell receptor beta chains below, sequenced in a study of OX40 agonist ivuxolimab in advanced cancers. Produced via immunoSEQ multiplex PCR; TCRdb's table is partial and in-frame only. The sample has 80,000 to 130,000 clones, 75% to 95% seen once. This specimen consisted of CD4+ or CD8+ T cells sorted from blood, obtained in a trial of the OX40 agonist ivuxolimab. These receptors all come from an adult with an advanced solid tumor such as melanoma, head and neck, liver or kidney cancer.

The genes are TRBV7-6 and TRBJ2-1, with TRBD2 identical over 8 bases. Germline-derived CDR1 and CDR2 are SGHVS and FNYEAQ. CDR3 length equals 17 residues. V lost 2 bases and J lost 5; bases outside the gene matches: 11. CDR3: CASSLFAGGSNNNEQFF. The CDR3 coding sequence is TGTGCCAGCAGCTTATTCGCGGGAGGCTCCAATAACAATGAGCAGTTCTTC.

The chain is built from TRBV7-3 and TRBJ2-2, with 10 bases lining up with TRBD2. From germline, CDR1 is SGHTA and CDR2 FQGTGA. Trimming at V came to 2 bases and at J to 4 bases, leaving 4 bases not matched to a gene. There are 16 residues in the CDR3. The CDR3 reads CASSLSVAGGTGELFF. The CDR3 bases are TGTGCCAGCAGCTTATCCGTAGCGGGGGGCACCGGGGAGCTGTTTTTT.

CDR3 sequence: CASSIEGPWGNQPQHF. The DNA for the CDR3 is TGTGCCAGTAGTATCGAGGGACCGTGGGGCAATCAGCCCCAGCATTTT. V gene TRBV19 combines with J gene TRBJ1-5; the D gene is possibly TRBD1 (5 bases). V was clipped by 3 bases and J by 2 bases, with 14 bases between them. Germline V gene data show CDR1 as LNHDA and CDR2 as SQIVND (reference sequence). There are 16 residues in the CDR3. Combining the CDR3 with reference TRBV19 and TRBJ1-5 gives the whole variable domain DGGITQSPKYLFRKEGQNVTLSCEQNLNHDAMYWYRQDPGQGLRLIYYSQIVNDFQKGDIAEGYSVSREKKESFPLTVTSAQKNPTAFYLCASSIEGPWGNQPQHFGDGTRLSIL.

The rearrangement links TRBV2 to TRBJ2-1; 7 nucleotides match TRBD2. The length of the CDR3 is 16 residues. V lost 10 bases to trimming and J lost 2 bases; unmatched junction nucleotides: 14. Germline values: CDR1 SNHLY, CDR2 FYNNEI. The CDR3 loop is CATKEEAGIPYNEQFF. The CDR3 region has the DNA TGTGCCACCAAAGAGGAAGCGGGAATTCCCTACAATGAGCAGTTCTTC.

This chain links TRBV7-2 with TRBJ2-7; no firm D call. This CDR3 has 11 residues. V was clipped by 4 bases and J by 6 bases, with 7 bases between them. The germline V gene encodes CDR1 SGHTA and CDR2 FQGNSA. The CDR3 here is CASSSVREQYF. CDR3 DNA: TGTGCCAGCAGCTCAGTTCGCGAGCAGTACTTC.

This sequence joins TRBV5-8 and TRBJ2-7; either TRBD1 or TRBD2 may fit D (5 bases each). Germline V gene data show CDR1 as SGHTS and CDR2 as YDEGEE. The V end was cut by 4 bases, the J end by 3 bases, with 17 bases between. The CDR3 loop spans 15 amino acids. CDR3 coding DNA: TGTGCCAGCAGCAAAAACCGGGGCGCCTACTACGAGCAGTACTTC. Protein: CASSKNRGAYYEQYF.

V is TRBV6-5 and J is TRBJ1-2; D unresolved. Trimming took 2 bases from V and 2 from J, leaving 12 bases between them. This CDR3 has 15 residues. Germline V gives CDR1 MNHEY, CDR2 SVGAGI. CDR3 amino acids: CASSYRPAVNYGYTF. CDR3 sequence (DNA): TGTGCCAGCAGTTACCGCCCCGCCGTAAACTATGGCTACACCTTC.

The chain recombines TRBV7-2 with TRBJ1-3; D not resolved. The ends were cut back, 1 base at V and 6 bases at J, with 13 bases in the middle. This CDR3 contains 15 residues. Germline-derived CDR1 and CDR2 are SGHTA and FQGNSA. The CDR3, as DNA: TGTGCCAGCAGCTTAGTCGGCGTCGTATCAAACACCATATATTTT. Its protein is CASSLVGVVSNTIYF.

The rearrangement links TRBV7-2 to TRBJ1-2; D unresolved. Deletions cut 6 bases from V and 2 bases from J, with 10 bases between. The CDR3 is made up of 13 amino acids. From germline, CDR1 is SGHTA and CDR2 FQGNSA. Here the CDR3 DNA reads TGTGCCAGCAGACCCGACCAGAACTATGGCTACACCTTC. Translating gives CASRPDQNYGYTF.

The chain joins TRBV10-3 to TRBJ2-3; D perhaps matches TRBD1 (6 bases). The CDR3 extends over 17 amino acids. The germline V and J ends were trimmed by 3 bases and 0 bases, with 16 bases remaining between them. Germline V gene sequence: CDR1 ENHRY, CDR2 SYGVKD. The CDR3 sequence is CAISEGQRDRSTDTQYF. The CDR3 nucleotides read TGTGCCATCAGTGAAGGTCAAAGAGACAGGAGCACAGATACGCAGTATTTT.

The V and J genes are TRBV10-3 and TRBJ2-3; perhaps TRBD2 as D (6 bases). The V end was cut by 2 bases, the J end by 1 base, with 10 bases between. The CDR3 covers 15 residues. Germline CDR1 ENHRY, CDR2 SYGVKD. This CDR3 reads CAISEGIAGTDTQYF. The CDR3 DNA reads TGTGCCATCAGTGAGGGCATAGCGGGCACAGATACGCAGTATTTT.

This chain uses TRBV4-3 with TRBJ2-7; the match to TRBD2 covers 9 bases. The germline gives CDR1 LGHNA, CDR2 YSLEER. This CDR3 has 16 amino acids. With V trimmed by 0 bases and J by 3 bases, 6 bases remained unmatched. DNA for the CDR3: TGCGCCAGCAGCCAAGATGCCCTAGCGGGGTACTACGAGCAGTACTTC. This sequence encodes CASSQDALAGYYEQYF.

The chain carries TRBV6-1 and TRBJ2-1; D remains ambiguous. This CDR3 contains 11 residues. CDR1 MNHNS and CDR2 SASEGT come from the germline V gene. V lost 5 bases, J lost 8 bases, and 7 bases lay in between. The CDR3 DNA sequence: TGTGCCAGCAGTTTGAATCATGAGCAGTTCTTC. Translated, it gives CASSLNHEQFF.

The CDR3 DNA sequence: TGTGCCACCAGCAGAGCGACAGGAAACCAAGAGACCCAGTACTTC. This encodes CATSRATGNQETQYF. The rearrangement uses TRBV15 and TRBJ2-5; possibly TRBD1 for D (6 bases). V gave up 1 base and J gave up 0 bases, with 9 bases separating them. The CDR3 consists of 15 residues. Germline values: CDR1 LNHNV, CDR2 YYDKDF (reference sequence).

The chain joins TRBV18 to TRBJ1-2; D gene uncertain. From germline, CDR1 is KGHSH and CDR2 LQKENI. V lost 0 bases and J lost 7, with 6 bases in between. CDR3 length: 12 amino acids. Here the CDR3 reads CASSPPRSGYTF. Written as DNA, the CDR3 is TGTGCCAGCTCACCACCCCGTAGTGGCTACACCTTC.

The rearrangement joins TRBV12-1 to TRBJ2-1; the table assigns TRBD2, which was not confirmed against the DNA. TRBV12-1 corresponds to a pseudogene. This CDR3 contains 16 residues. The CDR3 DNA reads TGTGCCAGCAGCTTTGGTTTCTCCCCTTTCTGCAATGAGCAGTTCTTC. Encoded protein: CASSFGFSPFCNEQFF.

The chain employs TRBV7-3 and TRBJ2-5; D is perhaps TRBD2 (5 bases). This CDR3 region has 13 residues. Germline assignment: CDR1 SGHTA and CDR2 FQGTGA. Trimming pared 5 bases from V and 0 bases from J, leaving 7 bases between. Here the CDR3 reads CASSQDYQETQYF. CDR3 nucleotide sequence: TGTGCCAGCAGCCAGGACTACCAAGAGACCCAGTACTTC. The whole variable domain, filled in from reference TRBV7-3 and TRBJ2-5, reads GAGVSQTPSNKVTEKGKYVELRCDPISGHTALYWYRQSLGQGPEFLIYFQGTGAADDSGLPNDRFFAVRPEGSVSTLKIQRTERGDSAVYLCASSQDYQETQYFGPGTRLLVL.

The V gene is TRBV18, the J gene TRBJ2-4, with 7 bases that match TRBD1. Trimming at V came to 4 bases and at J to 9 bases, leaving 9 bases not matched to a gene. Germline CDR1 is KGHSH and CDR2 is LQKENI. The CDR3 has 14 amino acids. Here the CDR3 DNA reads TGTGCCAGCTCACACTTAGACAGGGCTGGCATTCAGTACTTC. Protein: CASSHLDRAGIQYF.

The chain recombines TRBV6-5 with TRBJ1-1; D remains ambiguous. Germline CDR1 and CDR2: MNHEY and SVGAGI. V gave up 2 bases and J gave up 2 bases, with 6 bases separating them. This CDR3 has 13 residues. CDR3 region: CASSYRRNTEAFF. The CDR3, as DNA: TGTGCCAGCAGTTACCGGAGAAACACTGAAGCTTTCTTT.

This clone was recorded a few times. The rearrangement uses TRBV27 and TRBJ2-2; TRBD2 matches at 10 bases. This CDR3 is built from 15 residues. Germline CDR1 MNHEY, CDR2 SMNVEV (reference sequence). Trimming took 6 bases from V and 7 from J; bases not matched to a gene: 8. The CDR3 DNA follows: TGTGCCAGCAGCCACAGCGGGAGGGCCGGCGGGGAGCTGTTTTTT. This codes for CASSHSGRAGGELFF.

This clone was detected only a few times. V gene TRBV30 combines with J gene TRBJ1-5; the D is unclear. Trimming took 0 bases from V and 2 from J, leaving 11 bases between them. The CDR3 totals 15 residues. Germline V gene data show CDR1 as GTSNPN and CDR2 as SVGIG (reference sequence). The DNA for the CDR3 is TGTGCCTGGAGTGTCCGGGCTGTGGGCAATCAGCCCCAGCATTTT. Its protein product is CAWSVRAVGNQPQHF.

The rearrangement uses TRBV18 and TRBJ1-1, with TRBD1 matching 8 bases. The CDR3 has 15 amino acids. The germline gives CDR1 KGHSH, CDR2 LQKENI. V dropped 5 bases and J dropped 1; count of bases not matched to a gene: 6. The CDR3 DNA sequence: TGTGCCAGCTCAAAGTCGACAGGGGCGAACACTGAAGCTTTCTTT. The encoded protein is CASSKSTGANTEAFF.

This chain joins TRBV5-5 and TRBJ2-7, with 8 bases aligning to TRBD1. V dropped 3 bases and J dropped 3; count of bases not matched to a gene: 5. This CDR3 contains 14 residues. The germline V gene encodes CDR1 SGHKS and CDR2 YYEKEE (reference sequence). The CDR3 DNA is TGTGCCAGCAGCTCACTAGGACAGGGCTACGAGCAGTACTTC. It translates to CASSSLGQGYEQYF.

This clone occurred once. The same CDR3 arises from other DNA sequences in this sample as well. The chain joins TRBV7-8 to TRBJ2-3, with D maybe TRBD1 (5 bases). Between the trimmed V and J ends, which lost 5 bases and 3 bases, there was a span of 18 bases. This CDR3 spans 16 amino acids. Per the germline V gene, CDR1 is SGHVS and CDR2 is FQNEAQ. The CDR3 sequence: CASSRSQGSSTDTQYF. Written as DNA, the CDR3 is TGTGCCAGCAGCCGGAGCCAGGGCTCTAGTACAGATACGCAGTATTTT.

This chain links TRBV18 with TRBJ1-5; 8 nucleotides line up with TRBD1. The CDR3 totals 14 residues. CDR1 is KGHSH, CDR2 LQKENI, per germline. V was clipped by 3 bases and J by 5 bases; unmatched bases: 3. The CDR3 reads CASSPGTGYQPQHF. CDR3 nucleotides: TGTGCCAGCTCACCCGGGACAGGTTATCAGCCCCAGCATTTT.

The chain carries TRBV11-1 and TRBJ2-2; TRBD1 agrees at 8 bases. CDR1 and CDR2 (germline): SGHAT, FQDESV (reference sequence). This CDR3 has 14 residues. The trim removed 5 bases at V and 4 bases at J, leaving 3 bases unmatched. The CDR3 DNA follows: TGTGCCAGCAGCCCCGGACAGGGCACCGGGGAGCTGTTTTTT. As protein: CASSPGQGTGELFF.

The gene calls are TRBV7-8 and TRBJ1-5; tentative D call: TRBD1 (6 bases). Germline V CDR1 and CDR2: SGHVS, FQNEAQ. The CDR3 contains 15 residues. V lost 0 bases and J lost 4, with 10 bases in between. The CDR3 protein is CASSLAGGGNQPQHF. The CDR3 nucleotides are TGTGCCAGCAGCTTAGCAGGGGGTGGGAATCAGCCCCAGCATTTT.

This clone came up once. The CDR3 spells CASSQLDRAHTKNIQYF. The CDR3 DNA is TGCGCCAGCAGCCAACTTGACAGGGCACACACCAAAAACATTCAGTACTTC. The chain joins TRBV4-1 to TRBJ2-4; the match to TRBD1 covers 7 bases. V shed 2 bases and J 2 bases; nucleotides not matched to a gene: 9. Germline loops: CDR1 MGHRA, CDR2 YSYEKL. The CDR3 runs to 17 residues.